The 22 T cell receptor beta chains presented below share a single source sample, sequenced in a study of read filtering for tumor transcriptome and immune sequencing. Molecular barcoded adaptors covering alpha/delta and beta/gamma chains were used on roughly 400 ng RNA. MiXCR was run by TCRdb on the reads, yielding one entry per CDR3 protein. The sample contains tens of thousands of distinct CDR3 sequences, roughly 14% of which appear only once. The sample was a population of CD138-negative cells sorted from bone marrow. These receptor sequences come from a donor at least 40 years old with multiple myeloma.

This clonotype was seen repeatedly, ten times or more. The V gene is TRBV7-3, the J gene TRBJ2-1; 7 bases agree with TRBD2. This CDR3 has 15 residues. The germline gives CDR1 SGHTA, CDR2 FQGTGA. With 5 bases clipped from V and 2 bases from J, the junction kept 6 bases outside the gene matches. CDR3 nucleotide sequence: TGTGCCAGCAGCATGCTAGCGGAAACCTACAATGAGCAGTTCTTC. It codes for CASSMLAETYNEQFF.

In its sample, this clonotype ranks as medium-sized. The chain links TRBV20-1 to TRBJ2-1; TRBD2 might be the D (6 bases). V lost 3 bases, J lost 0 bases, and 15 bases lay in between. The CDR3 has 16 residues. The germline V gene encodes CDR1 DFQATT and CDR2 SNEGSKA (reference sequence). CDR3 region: CSASPPGGDSYNEQFF. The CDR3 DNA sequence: TGCAGTGCTAGTCCGCCGGGCGGGGACTCCTACAATGAGCAGTTCTTC.

The CDR3: CASMASYGYTF. The CDR3, as DNA: TGTGCCAGCATGGCCTCCTATGGCTACACCTTC. The chain joins TRBV7-9 to TRBJ1-2; no firm D call. This CDR3 comprises 11 residues. Looked up from germline, CDR1 is SEHNR and CDR2 is FQNEAQ (reference sequence). V gave up 7 bases and J gave up 4 bases, with 7 bases separating them.

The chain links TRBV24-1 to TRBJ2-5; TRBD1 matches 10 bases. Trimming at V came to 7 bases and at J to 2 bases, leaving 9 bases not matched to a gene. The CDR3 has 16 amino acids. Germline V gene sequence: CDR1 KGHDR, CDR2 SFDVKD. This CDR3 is CATSGPGQGIQETQYF. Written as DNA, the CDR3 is TGTGCCACCAGCGGCCCGGGACAGGGGATTCAAGAGACCCAGTACTTC.

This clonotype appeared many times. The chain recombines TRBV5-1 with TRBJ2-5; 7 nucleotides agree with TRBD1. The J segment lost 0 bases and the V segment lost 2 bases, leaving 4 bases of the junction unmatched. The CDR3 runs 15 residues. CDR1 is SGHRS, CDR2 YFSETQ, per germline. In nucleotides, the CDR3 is TGCGCCAGCAGCTTTATAGGGACAGACCAAGAGACCCAGTACTTC. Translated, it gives CASSFIGTDQETQYF.

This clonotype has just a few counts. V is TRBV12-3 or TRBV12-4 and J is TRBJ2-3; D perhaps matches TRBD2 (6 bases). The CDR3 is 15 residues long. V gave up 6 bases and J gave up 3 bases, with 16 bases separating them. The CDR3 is CASSRGTYTTDTQYF. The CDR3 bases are TGTGCCAGCAGCCGCGGGACGTACACTACAGATACGCAGTATTTT.

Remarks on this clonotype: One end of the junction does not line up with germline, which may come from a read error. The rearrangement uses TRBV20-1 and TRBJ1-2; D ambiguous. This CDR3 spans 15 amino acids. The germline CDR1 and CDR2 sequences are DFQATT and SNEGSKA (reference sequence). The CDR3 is CSGRDPPAANYGYTF. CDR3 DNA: TGCAGTGGTAGAGATCCCCCGGCTGCTAACTATGGCTACACCTTC.

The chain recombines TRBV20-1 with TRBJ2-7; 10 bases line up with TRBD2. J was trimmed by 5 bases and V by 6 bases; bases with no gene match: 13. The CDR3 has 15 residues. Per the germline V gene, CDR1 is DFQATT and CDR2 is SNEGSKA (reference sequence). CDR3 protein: CSAPPAGAGGDEQYF. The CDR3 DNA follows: TGCAGTGCCCCTCCGGCGGGAGCGGGAGGGGACGAGCAGTACTTC.

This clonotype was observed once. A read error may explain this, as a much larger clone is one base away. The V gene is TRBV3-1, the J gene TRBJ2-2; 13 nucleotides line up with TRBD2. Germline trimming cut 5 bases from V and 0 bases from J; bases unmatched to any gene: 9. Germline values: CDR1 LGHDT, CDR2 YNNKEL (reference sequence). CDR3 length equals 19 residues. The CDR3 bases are TGTGCCAGCAGCTCTCGACTCGGACTAGCGGGAGCGAACACCGGGGAGCTGTTTTTT. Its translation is CASSSRLGLAGANTGELFF.

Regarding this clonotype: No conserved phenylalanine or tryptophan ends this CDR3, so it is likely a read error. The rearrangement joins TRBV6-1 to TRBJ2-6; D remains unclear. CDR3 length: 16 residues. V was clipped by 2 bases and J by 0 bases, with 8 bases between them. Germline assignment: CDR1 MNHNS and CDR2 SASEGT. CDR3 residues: CASSERLFSGANVLTY. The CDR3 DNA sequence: TGTGCCAGCAGTGAACGGCTTTTCTCTGGGGCCAACGTCCTGACTTAC.

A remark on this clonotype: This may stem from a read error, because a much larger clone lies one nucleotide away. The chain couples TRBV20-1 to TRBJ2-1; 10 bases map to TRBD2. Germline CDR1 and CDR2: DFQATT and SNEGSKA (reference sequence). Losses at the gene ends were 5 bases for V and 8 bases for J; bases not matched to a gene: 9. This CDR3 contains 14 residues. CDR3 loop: CSASSGGGLDEQFF. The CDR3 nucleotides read TGCAGTGCTTCTAGCGGGGGAGGGCTGGATGAGCAGTTCTTC.

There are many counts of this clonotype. As DNA, the CDR3 is TGCAGCGTTAAATCCTCAGGGGGTTTTGCAGCTTTCTTT. Translated, it gives CSVKSSGGFAAFF. The rearrangement uses TRBV29-1 and TRBJ1-1, with 7 positions matching TRBD1. The V gene's germline CDR1 is SQVTM and CDR2 ANQGSEA. The CDR3 has 13 amino acids. The V segment lost 5 bases and the J segment 10 bases; nucleotides outside the gene matches: 13.

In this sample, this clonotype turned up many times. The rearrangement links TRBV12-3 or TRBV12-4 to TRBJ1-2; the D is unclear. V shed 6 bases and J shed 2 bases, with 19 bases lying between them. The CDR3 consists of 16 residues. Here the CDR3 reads CASSPKKGDRNYGYTF. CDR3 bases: TGTGCCAGCAGCCCGAAAAAGGGCGATCGGAACTATGGCTACACCTTC.

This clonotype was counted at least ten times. This chain's CDR3 is CASSSEDTQYF. In nucleotides, the CDR3 is TGTGCCAGCAGCTCGGAGGATACGCAGTATTTT. The chain links TRBV11-3 to TRBJ2-3, with unresolved D. This CDR3 contains 11 residues. Germline CDR1 and CDR2: SGHNT and YENEEA. V lost 4 bases to trimming and J lost 6 bases, with 5 bases between them.

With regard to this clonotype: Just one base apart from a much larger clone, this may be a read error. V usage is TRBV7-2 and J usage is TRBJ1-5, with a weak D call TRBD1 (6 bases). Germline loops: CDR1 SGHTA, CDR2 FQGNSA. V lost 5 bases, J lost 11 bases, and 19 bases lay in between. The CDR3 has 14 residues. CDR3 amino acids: CASSRTGILRSQHF. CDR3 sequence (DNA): TGTGCCAGCAGCAGAACAGGGATCCTCCGGTCCCAGCATTTT.

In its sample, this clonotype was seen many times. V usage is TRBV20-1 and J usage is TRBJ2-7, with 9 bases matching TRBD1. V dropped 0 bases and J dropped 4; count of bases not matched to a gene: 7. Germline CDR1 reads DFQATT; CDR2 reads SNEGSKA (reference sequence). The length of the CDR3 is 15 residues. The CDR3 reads CSARDPGTGMYEQYF. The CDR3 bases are TGCAGTGCTAGAGACCCCGGGACAGGGATGTACGAGCAGTACTTC.

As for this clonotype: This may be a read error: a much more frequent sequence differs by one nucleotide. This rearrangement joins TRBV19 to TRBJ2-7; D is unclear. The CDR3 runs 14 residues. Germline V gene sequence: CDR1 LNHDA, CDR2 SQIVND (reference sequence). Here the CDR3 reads CASSTNLVSYEQDF. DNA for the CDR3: TGTGCCAGTAGTACCAACTTAGTCTCCTACGAGCAGGACTTC.

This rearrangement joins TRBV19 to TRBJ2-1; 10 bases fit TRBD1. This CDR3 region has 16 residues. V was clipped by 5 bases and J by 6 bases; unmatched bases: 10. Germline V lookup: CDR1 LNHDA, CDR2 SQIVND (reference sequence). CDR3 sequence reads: CASSVSGGTGVNEQFF. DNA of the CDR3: TGTGCCAGTAGTGTTTCAGGGGGGACAGGGGTCAATGAGCAGTTCTTC.

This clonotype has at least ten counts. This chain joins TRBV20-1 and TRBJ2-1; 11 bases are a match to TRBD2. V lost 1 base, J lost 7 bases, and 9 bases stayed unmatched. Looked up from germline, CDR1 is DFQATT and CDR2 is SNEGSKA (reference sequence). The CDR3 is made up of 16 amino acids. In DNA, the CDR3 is TGCAGTGCTAGAGGAGTTGTAGCGGGAGGGACTAATGAGCAGTTCTTC. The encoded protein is CSARGVVAGGTNEQFF.

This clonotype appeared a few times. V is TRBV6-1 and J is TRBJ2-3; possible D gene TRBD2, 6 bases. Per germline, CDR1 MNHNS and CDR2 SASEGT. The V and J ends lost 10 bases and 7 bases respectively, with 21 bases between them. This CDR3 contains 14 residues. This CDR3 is CAISPGSPPYTQYF. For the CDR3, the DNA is TGTGCCATATCCCCCGGGAGCCCCCCGTATACGCAGTATTTT.

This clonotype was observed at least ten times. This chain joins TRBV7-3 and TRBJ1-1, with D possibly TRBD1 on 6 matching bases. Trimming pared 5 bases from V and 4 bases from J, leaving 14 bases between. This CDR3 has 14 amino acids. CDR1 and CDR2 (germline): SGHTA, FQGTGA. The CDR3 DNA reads TGTGCCAGCAGCCAACAGGGTTGGGGCACTGAAGCTTTCTTT. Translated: CASSQQGWGTEAFF.

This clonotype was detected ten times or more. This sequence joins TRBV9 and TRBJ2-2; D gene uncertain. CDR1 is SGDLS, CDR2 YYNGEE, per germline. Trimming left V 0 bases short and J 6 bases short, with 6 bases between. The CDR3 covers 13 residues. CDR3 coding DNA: TGTGCCAGCAGCGTAGGTGATTCCGGGGAGCTGTTTTTT. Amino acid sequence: CASSVGDSGELFF.